This T cell receptor (beta chain) was identified during a study of T cells after yellow fever vaccination. General observations from the study: It was the secondary response that reached its peak faster, day 5 versus 15, but it was weaker. There was a possibility that FACS-sorted repertoires contained abundant clonotypes contaminating from the bulk population. Among primary-vaccination clones, most reappeared after the booster, at 95% to 96% for CD4 and roughly 90% for CD8.

In making TCR cDNA, 5'RACE template switching added a universal primer site and UMIs to it. TCRdb fed the 5' RACE reads into MiXCR, producing one record per CDR3 protein. The sample carries about 350,000 distinct CDR3 sequences, roughly 8.4% recorded once. In regard to this clonotype: The antigen is undetermined.

The material was PBMCs, obtained approximately 40 days after the first yellow fever vaccination. This clonotype originated in a man aged 18 to 30 who received the YFV17D yellow fever vaccine.

The CDR3 sequence is CASSRTGTNTEAFF. The CDR3 DNA reads as TGTGCCAGCAGTAGGACAGGGACTAACACTGAAGCTTTCTTT. The chain carries TRBV6-1 and TRBJ1-1, with 8 bases matching TRBD1. The germline gives CDR1 MNHNS, CDR2 SASEGT. CDR3 length: 14 amino acids. Trimming at V came to 5 bases and at J to 2 bases, leaving 4 bases not matched to a gene.